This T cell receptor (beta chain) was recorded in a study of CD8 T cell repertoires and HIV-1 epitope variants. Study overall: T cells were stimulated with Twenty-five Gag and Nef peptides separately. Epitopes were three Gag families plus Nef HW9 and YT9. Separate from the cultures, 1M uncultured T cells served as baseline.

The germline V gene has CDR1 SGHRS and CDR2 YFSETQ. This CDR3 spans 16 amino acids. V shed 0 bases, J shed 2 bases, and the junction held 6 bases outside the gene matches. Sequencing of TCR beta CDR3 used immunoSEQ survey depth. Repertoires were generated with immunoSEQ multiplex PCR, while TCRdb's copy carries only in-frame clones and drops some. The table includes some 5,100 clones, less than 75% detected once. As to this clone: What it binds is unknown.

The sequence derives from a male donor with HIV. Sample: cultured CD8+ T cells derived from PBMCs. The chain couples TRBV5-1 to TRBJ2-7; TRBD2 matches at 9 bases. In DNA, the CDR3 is TGCGCCAGCAGCTTGGCCGGTCTAGCGGGAACCTACGAGCAGTACTTC. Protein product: CASSLAGLAGTYEQYF. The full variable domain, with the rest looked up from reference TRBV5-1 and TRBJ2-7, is KAGVTQTPRYLIKTRGQQVTLSCSPISGHRSVSWYQQTPGQGLQFLFEYFSETQRNKGNFPGRFSGRQFSNSRSEMNVSTLELGDSALYLCASSLAGLAGTYEQYFGPGTRLTVT.